The subject of this entry is one T cell receptor (beta chain). The assay was immunoSEQ multiplex PCR, and TCRdb's table has in-frame clones only and misses some. The data hold some 83,000 clones, with about 82% observed a single time. These data originate in a study of T cell responses to AZD1222 COVID-19 vaccine. The length of the CDR3 is 15 residues. Trimming pared 0 bases from V and 3 bases from J, leaving 10 bases between. Germline-derived CDR1 and CDR2 are SGHKS and YYEKEE (reference sequence). The chain couples TRBV5-5 to TRBJ1-5; no firm D call. The material was peripheral blood, obtained on day 0 of AZD1222 vaccination. This TCR was sampled from an adult in good health. CDR3 amino acids: CASSLDPRDNQPQHF. CDR3 nucleotides: TGTGCCAGCAGCTTGGATCCCAGAGACAATCAGCCCCAGCATTTT.